These 2 T cell receptor beta chains were sequenced from one sample in a study of T-cell reconstitution after alpha-beta-depleted transplantation in children. TCRbeta library construction was performed incorporating unique molecular identifiers. TCRdb re-called the PCR reads through MiXCR, storing one row per CDR3 protein. The profile covers some 150,000 distinct CDR3 sequences, with around 8.5% appearing a single time and roughly 18% taken by the ten largest. Sequencing was performed on PBMCs, mostly from graft donor cells, taken 180 days after TCRalphabeta/CD19-depleted stem cell transplant. These receptor sequences come from a female patient aged 2-15 years who had a stem cell transplant for congenital amegakaryocytic thrombocytopenia, so the T cells may come from the graft donor.

This clonotype was picked up many times. The rearrangement joins TRBV10-3 to TRBJ2-7, with TRBD2 matching over 7 bases. Germline CDR1 ENHRY, CDR2 SYGVKD. The junction had 7 bases not matched to a gene; V was cut back by 4 bases and J by 4 bases. This CDR3 is 14 amino acids long. CDR3 DNA: TGTGCCATCAGTGGTCATACTAGCGTTTACGAGCAGTACTTC. This translates into CAISGHTSVYEQYF.

This clonotype has at least ten counts. This sequence joins TRBV18 and TRBJ1-1; D unclear. The CDR3 extends over 14 amino acids. Trimming removed 2 bases from V and 5 bases from J, with 12 bases in between. CDR1 and CDR2 (germline): KGHSH, LQKENI. CDR3 nucleotides: TGTGCCAGCTCACCAGGGCAAGGGCGAACTGAAGCTTTCTTT. Encoded protein: CASSPGQGRTEAFF.